The 20 T cell receptor beta chains given below trace back to one sample, sequenced in a study of control samples from healthy donors and cancer patients. Measured with immunoSEQ multiplex PCR; TCRdb has only the in-frame clones, and not every one. The table lists about 68,000 clones, approximately 83% of them singletons. Sequenced: blood. The receptors originated from a man in his sixties in good health.

V is TRBV28 and J is TRBJ1-1, with TRBD1 matching 9 bases. Germline V CDR1 and CDR2: MDHEN, SYDVKM. V lost 2 bases to trimming and J lost 12 bases; unmatched junction nucleotides: 4. The CDR3 runs to 12 residues. The CDR3 is CASSLLTGGTFF. DNA for the CDR3: TGTGCCAGCAGTTTACTTACAGGGGGCACTTTCTTT.

The chain recombines TRBV19 with TRBJ1-5; a possible D gene is TRBD1 (6 bases). Germline assignment: CDR1 LNHDA and CDR2 SQIVND (reference sequence). There are 13 residues in the CDR3. V was cut by 6 bases and J by 6 bases, with 12 bases left in between. CDR3 region: CASSRDKAQPQHF. CDR3 bases: TGTGCCAGTAGCCGGGACAAAGCTCAGCCCCAGCATTTT.

This clone was counted a single time. The chain links TRBV7-2 to TRBJ2-3; 7 nucleotides line up with TRBD2. Unmatched junction bases numbered 7, after V lost 5 bases and J lost 5 bases. The CDR3 extends over 14 amino acids. Germline V lookup: CDR1 SGHTA, CDR2 FQGNSA. As DNA, the CDR3 is TGTGCCAGCAGCATGGGGGGGGTCGGAGATACGCAGTATTTT. This codes for CASSMGGVGDTQYF.

This chain links TRBV5-1 with TRBJ2-3; 7 bases align to TRBD1. The CDR3 consists of 18 residues. The germline CDR1 and CDR2 sequences are SGHRS and YFSETQ. After removal of 1 base from V and 0 bases from J, the junction contained 11 bases not matched to a gene. For the CDR3, the DNA is TGCGCCAGCAGCTTGATGGCTAGCAGAGGGGGCAGCACAGATACGCAGTATTTT. Translated: CASSLMASRGGSTDTQYF.

CDR3 amino acids: CASSEWSGQGRGYTF. For the CDR3, the DNA is TGTGCCAGCAGTGAATGGTCGGGACAGGGTAGAGGCTACACCTTC. The chain is built from TRBV2 and TRBJ1-2; 9 bases are shared with TRBD1. From germline, CDR1 is SNHLY and CDR2 FYNNEI. This CDR3 contains 15 residues. V lost 2 bases and J lost 8; bases outside the gene matches: 9.

J is TRBJ1-4 and V is TRBV25-1; 9 bases are a match to TRBD1. CDR3 length equals 15 residues. Looked up from germline, CDR1 is MGHDK and CDR2 is SYGVNS. Trimming cost V 5 bases and J 4 bases; bases outside gene matches: 5. CDR3 in amino acids: CASSRTGAGNEKLFF. CDR3 in DNA: TGTGCCAGCAGTAGGACAGGGGCGGGTAATGAAAAACTGTTTTTT. Using reference TRBV25-1 and TRBJ1-4 for the parts outside the CDR3, the full variable domain is EADIYQTPRYLVIGTGKKITLECSQTMGHDKMYWYQQDPGMELHLIHYSYGVNSTEKGDLSSESTVSRIRTEHFPLTLESARPSHTSQYLCASSRTGAGNEKLFFGSGTQLSVL.

The chain is built from TRBV11-2 and TRBJ2-7, with 8 bases that match TRBD2. The ends lost 2 bases at V and 3 bases at J; junction bases unmatched: 6. CDR1 and CDR2 (germline): SGHAT, FQNNGV. This CDR3 has 15 amino acids. CDR3 coding DNA: TGTGCCAGCAGCTTATATAGCGGGAATTTCTACGAGCAGTACTTC. Protein product: CASSLYSGNFYEQYF.

The gene calls are TRBV9 and TRBJ2-1; D is tentatively TRBD1 or TRBD2 (5 bases each). The CDR3 is 16 residues long. Trimming left V 4 bases short and J 5 bases short, with 19 bases between. Per germline, CDR1 SGDLS and CDR2 YYNGEE. The CDR3 DNA reads as TGTGCCAGCAGCCGAGGGTCCCGGGACCCAGACAATGAGCAGTTCTTC. Translating gives CASSRGSRDPDNEQFF. The variable domain in full, completed from reference TRBV9 and TRBJ2-1, reads DSGVTQTPKHLITATGQRVTLRCSPRSGDLSVYWYQQSLDQGLQFLIQYYNGEERAKGNILERFSAQQFPDLHSELNLSSLELGDSALYFCASSRGSRDPDNEQFFGPGTRLTVL.

J is TRBJ2-7 and V is TRBV12-3 or TRBV12-4; D remains ambiguous. Between the trimmed V and J ends, which lost 0 bases and 0 bases, there was a span of 3 bases. The CDR3 loop spans 13 amino acids. CDR3 residues: CASSLASSYEQYF. In DNA form, the CDR3 reads TGTGCCAGCAGTTTAGCCAGCTCCTACGAGCAGTACTTC.

V and J are TRBV7-8 and TRBJ2-3; D might be TRBD2 (6 bases). The V and J ends lost 0 bases and 1 base respectively, with 17 bases between them. The CDR3 is made up of 18 amino acids. CDR1 and CDR2 from the germline V gene are SGHVS and FQNEAQ. Here the CDR3 DNA reads TGTGCCAGCAGCTTAGCGCGATCGCGGGAAGCAGGCACAGATACGCAGTATTTT. This codes for CASSLARSREAGTDTQYF.

The chain links TRBV7-2 to TRBJ1-1; D is undetermined. Trimming shortened V by 7 bases and J by 3 bases, and 6 bases separated the two germline ends. Per germline, CDR1 SGHTA and CDR2 FQGNSA. The CDR3 has 11 residues. In DNA, the CDR3 is TGTGCCAGCACCCCAGACACTGAAGCTTTCTTT. Translating it yields CASTPDTEAFF.

The chain recombines TRBV7-2 with TRBJ1-3, with no clear D. Germline V CDR1 and CDR2: SGHTA, FQGNSA. CDR3 length: 15 residues. Trimming took 5 bases from V and 0 from J, leaving 11 bases between them. In DNA, the CDR3 is TGTGCCAGCAGCCTAGGACCTGTCTCTGGAAACACCATATATTTT. Its translation is CASSLGPVSGNTIYF.

V is TRBV5-1 and J is TRBJ1-2, with unresolved D. CDR3 length equals 13 residues. V lost 3 bases to trimming and J lost 5 bases, with 11 bases between them. The germline gives CDR1 SGHRS, CDR2 YFSETQ. This CDR3 is CASSYDGPYGYTF. CDR3 bases: TGCGCCAGCAGCTACGACGGGCCGTATGGCTACACCTTC.

This chain uses TRBV6-2 or TRBV6-3 with TRBJ2-7, with D maybe TRBD1 (5 bases). Trimming cost V 2 bases and J 6 bases, with 20 bases left between them. CDR1 is MNHEY and CDR2 is SVGEGT in the germline V gene. This CDR3 contains 16 residues. DNA for the CDR3: TGTGCCAGCAGTTACCCGGCCGGTGCAGGGAATGGCGAGCAGTACTTC. It yields the protein CASSYPAGAGNGEQYF.

The chain links TRBV7-6 to TRBJ2-5; weak D call: TRBD2 (5 bases). Trimming shortened V by 2 bases and J by 4 bases, and 14 bases separated the two germline ends. This CDR3 is 15 amino acids long. Germline V gene lookup returns CDR1 SGHVS and CDR2 FNYEAQ. The CDR3 region has the DNA TGTGCCAGCAGCTTACGCGCGAGGAGGCCAGAGACCCAGTACTTC. Its translation is CASSLRARRPETQYF.

The table lists this clone with a count of one. The chain couples TRBV11-2 to TRBJ1-5, with 10 positions matching TRBD1. CDR1 is SGHAT, CDR2 FQNNGV, per germline. This CDR3 spans 15 amino acids. V was pared by 3 bases and J by 4 bases, with 3 bases of the junction left unmatched. The CDR3 DNA reads as TGTGCCAGCAGCTTGGGGACAGGGGCTAATCAGCCCCAGCATTTT. Amino acids: CASSLGTGANQPQHF.

The chain carries TRBV10-3 and TRBJ2-1; TRBD2 matches 11 bases. The V segment lost 4 bases and the J segment 5 bases; nucleotides outside the gene matches: 10. CDR3 length: 17 amino acids. The V gene's germline CDR1 is ENHRY and CDR2 SYGVKD. The CDR3, as DNA: TGTGCCATCAGTGGCAGCCTTAGCGGGAGGGCCAACAATGAGCAGTTCTTC. This gives the protein CAISGSLSGRANNEQFF.

The chain employs TRBV11-2 and TRBJ1-5, with D perhaps matching TRBD1 (6 bases). This CDR3 has 15 residues. V was pared by 3 bases and J by 3 bases, with 12 bases between. The V gene's germline CDR1 is SGHAT and CDR2 FQNNGV. The CDR3 here is CASSFGGQNNQPQHF. CDR3 nucleotide sequence: TGTGCCAGCAGCTTTGGGGGGCAAAACAATCAGCCCCAGCATTTT. The complete variable domain, with remaining parts taken from reference TRBV11-2 and TRBJ1-5, reads EAGVAQSPRYKIIEKRQSVAFWCNPISGHATLYWYQQILGQGPKLLIQFQNNGVVDDSQLPKDRFSAERLKGVDSTLKIQPAKLEDSAVYLCASSFGGQNNQPQHFGDGTRLSIL.

This clone was counted a single time. In DNA form, the CDR3 reads TGCGCCAGCAGCCGAGGGACAGGGGACCTCTATGGCTACACCTTC. Its translation is CASSRGTGDLYGYTF. The chain recombines TRBV4-1 with TRBJ1-2; 10 nucleotides agree with TRBD1. Trimming took 4 bases from V and 4 from J; bases not matched to a gene: 6. Germline V gene sequence: CDR1 MGHRA, CDR2 YSYEKL. The CDR3 contains 15 residues.

V gene TRBV11-1 combines with J gene TRBJ1-2; 8 bases align to TRBD1. Germline V gives CDR1 SGHAT, CDR2 FQDESV (reference sequence). The V segment lost 5 bases and the J segment 8 bases; nucleotides outside the gene matches: 7. The length of the CDR3 is 13 residues. Here the CDR3 DNA reads TGTGCCAGCAGCCTCGGACAGGGAGAAGGCTACACCTTC. The encoded protein is CASSLGQGEGYTF.